The clone carrying this TCR beta chain was picked up a small number of times. Antigen unknown. This CDR3 has 15 residues. CDR1 and CDR2 (germline): SGHTA, FQGTGA. V lost 1 base, J lost 1 base, and 10 bases lay in between. The record originates from a study of Tregs in tolerant kidney transplant recipients. Across the study: Sorting of CD4+CD25+CD127- cells followed approximately three-day belatacept mixed lymphocyte reactions, sometimes with roughly five-day graft donor restimulation. Overall study findings and caveats: The most relevant donor-specific Treg TCRbeta repertoire apparently came from expansion with activated donor B cells. Few patients were studied, so findings need validation in larger groups.

Here immunoSEQ multiplex PCR was the method, and the copy in TCRdb shows in-frame clones only, minus some. The profile shows approximately 41,000 clones, roughly 96% of them singletons. This TCR was recovered from a human donor in good health. V usage is TRBV7-3 and J usage is TRBJ1-1, with no clear D. The sequenced material came from Tregs from blood cultured with allogeneic cells. As DNA, the CDR3 is TGTGCCAGCAGCTTAAGGCCAACAGCGAACACTGAAGCTTTCTTT. Residues: CASSLRPTANTEAFF.